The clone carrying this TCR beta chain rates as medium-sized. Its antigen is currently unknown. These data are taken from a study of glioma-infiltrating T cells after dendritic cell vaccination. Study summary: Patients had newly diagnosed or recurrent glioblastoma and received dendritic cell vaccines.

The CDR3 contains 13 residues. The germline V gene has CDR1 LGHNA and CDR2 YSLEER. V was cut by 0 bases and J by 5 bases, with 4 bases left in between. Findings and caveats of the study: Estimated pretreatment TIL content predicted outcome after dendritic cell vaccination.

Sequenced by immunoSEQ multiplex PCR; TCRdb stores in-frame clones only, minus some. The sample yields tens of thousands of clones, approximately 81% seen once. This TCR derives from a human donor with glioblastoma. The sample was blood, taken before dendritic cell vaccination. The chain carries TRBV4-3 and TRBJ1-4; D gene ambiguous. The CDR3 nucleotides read TGCGCCAGCAGCCAAGATCGGAATGAAAAACTGTTTTTT. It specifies CASSQDRNEKLFF.